These T cell receptor beta chains were read from a single sample in a study of blood T cell repertoires in COVID-19. This table comes from immunoSEQ multiplex PCR, and its TCRdb copy is limited to in-frame clones, with some not included. Of around 280,000 clones in the sample, roughly 90% were seen once. Sequencing was carried out using PBMCs or T cells enriched from blood (not recorded which). These receptors came from a woman aged 40 to 50 who had recovered from COVID-19. Each CDR3 is given with its conserved first and last residue. The D gene is left open where the match is weak. Some rows mark clone size as missing; the rest say once, few, many or name a class of expanded clone.

d_call: -; v_call: TRBV9; clone_size: -; j_call: TRBJ1-5; cdr3_nt: TGTGCCAGCAGCGTAGAAGGAGGACCCCAGCATTTT; cdr3_aa: CASSVEGGPQHF
d_call: -; v_call: TRBV16; clone_size: -; j_call: TRBJ1-3; cdr3_nt: TGTGCCAGCAGCCAATTTGGAGGGCGCGGAAACACCATATATTTT; cdr3_aa: CASSQFGGRGNTIYF
d_call: -; v_call: TRBV11-2; clone_size: -; j_call: TRBJ1-1; cdr3_nt: TGTGCCAGCACCATAACTTTTGGGGGGGGTAGGAACACTGAAGCTTTCTTT; cdr3_aa: CASTITFGGGRNTEAFF
d_call: TRBD1; v_call: TRBV2; clone_size: -; j_call: TRBJ2-7; cdr3_nt: TGTGCCAGCAGGATAAGACAGGGTCCAAGTGAGCAGTACTTC; cdr3_aa: CASRIRQGPSEQYF
d_call: -; v_call: TRBV9; clone_size: -; j_call: TRBJ2-3; cdr3_nt: TGTGCCAGCGGAGGGACTTCCCTTAGCACAGATACGCAGTATTTT; cdr3_aa: CASGGTSLSTDTQYF
d_call: -; v_call: TRBV18; clone_size: -; j_call: TRBJ1-1; cdr3_nt: TGTGCCAGCTCGCCACAAAATAGCGGGATGAACACTGAAGCTTTCTTT; cdr3_aa: CASSPQNSGMNTEAFF
d_call: TRBD2; v_call: TRBV25-1; clone_size: once; j_call: TRBJ2-2; cdr3_nt: TGTGCCAGCAGTGAGAGGACTTCGGGGGGTACCGGGGAGCTGTTTTTT; cdr3_aa: CASSERTSGGTGELFF
d_call: -; v_call: TRBV21-1; clone_size: once; j_call: TRBJ1-2; cdr3_nt: TGTGCCAGCAGCGCCGGGGACAGGGGTTATGGCTACACCTTC; cdr3_aa: CASSAGDRGYGYTF
d_call: -; v_call: TRBV27; clone_size: -; j_call: TRBJ2-2; cdr3_nt: TGTGCCAGCAGTTTCAGGCCCGGCAGCACCGGGGAGCTGTTTTTT; cdr3_aa: CASSFRPGSTGELFF
d_call: -; v_call: TRBV12-3/TRBV12-4; clone_size: -; j_call: TRBJ1-1; cdr3_nt: TGTGCCAGCAGTCCCTCGAGTGAAGCTTTCTTT; cdr3_aa: CASSPSSEAFF
d_call: -; v_call: TRBV7-3; clone_size: -; j_call: TRBJ1-2; cdr3_nt: TGTGCCAGCTCCCCCGGGGGGGGTAACTATGGCTACACCTTC; cdr3_aa: CASSPGGGNYGYTF
d_call: TRBD1; v_call: TRBV7-9; clone_size: -; j_call: TRBJ1-3; cdr3_nt: TGTGCCAGCAGCTTGGGGGACAGGGGGAGAGGAAACACCATATATTTT; cdr3_aa: CASSLGDRGRGNTIYF
d_call: -; v_call: TRBV6-5; clone_size: -; j_call: TRBJ1-5; cdr3_nt: TGTGCCAGCAGTTACGGCCCGGGGAGCAATCAGCCCCAGCATTTT; cdr3_aa: CASSYGPGSNQPQHF
d_call: -; v_call: TRBV15; clone_size: -; j_call: TRBJ2-3; cdr3_nt: TGTGCCACCAGCAGGGGGCCGGGCAGGGAGGGCACAGATACGCAGTATTTT; cdr3_aa: CATSRGPGREGTDTQYF
d_call: -; v_call: TRBV5-7; clone_size: -; j_call: TRBJ1-1; cdr3_nt: TGTGCCAGAATCAACGGTGCGGGGGAGCAGAACACTGAAGCTTTCTTT; cdr3_aa: CARINGAGEQNTEAFF